This T cell receptor (beta chain) was recorded in a study of T-cell memory formation after mild COVID-19. Whole-study context: Clusters were largely donor specific. Findings and caveats of the study: The pre-infection memory compartment contained some responding clones, suggesting cross-reactive memory joined. Contracting CD4+ clones were located mainly in CM and EM, and CD8+ clones in EMRA.

This clonotype showed up just a few times. Its antigen is as yet unknown. The CDR3 is 16 amino acids. The junction had 4 bases not matched to a gene; V was cut back by 5 bases and J by 0 bases. In germline, CDR1 is MNHEY, CDR2 SMNVEV (reference sequence). TCRdb itself ran the 5' RACE reads through MiXCR, one entry per CDR3 protein. The repertoire holds some 100,000 distinct CDR3 sequences, with around 10% as singletons. The rearrangement joins TRBV27 to TRBJ2-6, with 7 bases fitting TRBD1. The origin of this receptor is a man between 18 and 35 years old who had mild COVID-19 (a few samples of this study predate the infection). Cell type and time point are not known. What was sequenced was PBMCs or a T cell subset sorted from them (not recorded which). The CDR3 loop is CASSTTGTSGANVLTF. The CDR3 DNA sequence: TGTGCCAGCAGTACGACAGGGACCTCTGGGGCCAACGTCCTGACTTTC.